These T cell receptor beta chains were read from a single sample in a study of OX40 agonist ivuxolimab in advanced cancers. TCRdb keeps only in-frame clones here, not all; method: immunoSEQ multiplex PCR. The sample lists around 26,000 clones; 80% to 85% were seen once. The input for sequencing was CD4+ or CD8+ T cells sorted from blood, taken in a trial of the OX40 agonist ivuxolimab. Every receptor here comes from an adult with an advanced solid tumor such as melanoma, head and neck, liver or kidney cancer. Each CDR3 is given with its conserved first and last residue. The D gene is left open where the match is weak.

V	D	length	J	CDR3
TRBV6-5	NA	14	TRBJ2-2	CASTVQQGPGELFF
TRBV9	TRBD2	14	TRBJ2-3	CASSVNPAGDTQYF
TRBV4-1	NA	13	TRBJ2-7	CASSQTEYNEQYF
TRBV7-3	TRBD1	15	TRBJ2-5	CASSLADRARETQYF
TRBV5-5	NA	15	TRBJ1-5	CASRYRLNSNQPQHF
TRBV7-6	TRBD1	15	TRBJ1-5	CASSHKGASDQPQHF
TRBV7-3	TRBD2	15	TRBJ2-1	CASSPPGGSYNEQFF
TRBV6-5	NA	14	TRBJ1-5	CASSYLRGDQPQHF
TRBV6-5	NA	12	TRBJ2-7	CASKGISYEQYF
TRBV30	NA	14	TRBJ2-7	CAWSAGTQSYEQYF
TRBV6-1	TRBD1	12	TRBJ2-1	CAILDRVDEQFF
TRBV28	NA	13	TRBJ2-1	CASSGLVNNEQFF
TRBV7-6	NA	16	TRBJ2-1	CASSFLRDALSNEQFF
TRBV5-5	TRBD1	13	TRBJ2-7	CASSWTGGYEQYF
TRBV28	NA	13	TRBJ1-2	CASTSRTAYGYTF
TRBV9	TRBD1	15	TRBJ2-5	CASSQLDRGQETQYF
TRBV6-1	NA	14	TRBJ2-6	CASSEGSGANVLTF
TRBV12-5	TRBD2	15	TRBJ2-1	CASGLGTSGGDEQFF
TRBV7-6	NA	14	TRBJ1-6	CASSSGQINSPLHF
TRBV7-9	NA	15	TRBJ2-1	CASSFISGAYNEQFF
TRBV13	NA	10	TRBJ1-1	CASSGSEAFF
TRBV5-4	TRBD2	14	TRBJ2-1	CASSLGLADNEQFF
TRBV7-7	TRBD2	15	TRBJ2-5	CASSSTSGELETQYF
TRBV10-2	NA	15	TRBJ2-3	CASRSSGGLADTQYF
TRBV30	NA	14	TRBJ2-7	CASGEEIASYEQYF
TRBV19	TRBD2	15	TRBJ2-3	CASRDSGFSTDTQYF